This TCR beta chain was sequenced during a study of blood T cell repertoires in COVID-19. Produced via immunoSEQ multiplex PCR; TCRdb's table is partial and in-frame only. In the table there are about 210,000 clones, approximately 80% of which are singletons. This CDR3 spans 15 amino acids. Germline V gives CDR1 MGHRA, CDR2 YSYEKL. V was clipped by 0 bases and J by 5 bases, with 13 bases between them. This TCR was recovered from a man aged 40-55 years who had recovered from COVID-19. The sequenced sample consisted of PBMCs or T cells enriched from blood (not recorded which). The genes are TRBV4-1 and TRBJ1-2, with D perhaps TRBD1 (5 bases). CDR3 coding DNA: TGCGCCAGCAGCCAAGAAGGGGTCAGGGTTTATGGCTACACCTTC. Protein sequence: CASSQEGVRVYGYTF.